These T cell receptor beta chains were read from a single sample in a study of T cells in localized non-small cell lung cancer. Produced via immunoSEQ multiplex PCR; TCRdb's table is partial and in-frame only. The table includes about 130,000 clones, approximately 88% detected once. The source material was peripheral blood, sampled before any cancer treatment. The receptors stem from a female donor aged 60 or older with stage I lung adenocarcinoma. The CDR3 runs from the conserved cysteine through the conserved F or W. Each record gives: J gene, clone size, D gene, V gene, CDR3 protein, CDR3 DNA. A D gene is named only where the DNA matches it firmly. Some rows mark clone size as missing; the rest say once, few, many or name a class of expanded clone.

TRBJ2-1 | few | TRBD2 | TRBV2 | CASSRGGPDEQFF | TGTGCCAGCAGCCGGGGGGGACCCGATGAGCAGTTCTTC
TRBJ2-1 | . | . | TRBV9 | CASSVVGANEQFF | TGTGCCAGCAGCGTAGTCGGAGCGAATGAGCAGTTCTTC
TRBJ1-2 | . | . | TRBV4-2 | CASSQGDRTSSNYGYTF | TGTGCCAGCAGCCAAGGTGACAGAACCTCCTCTAACTATGGCTACACCTTC
TRBJ1-3 | . | . | TRBV6-5 | CASRSRVSGNTIYF | TGTGCCAGCAGGAGCAGAGTCTCTGGAAACACCATATATTTT
TRBJ2-2 | . | TRBD1 | TRBV28 | CASSTPVGGANTGELFF | TGTGCCAGCAGTACACCCGTAGGGGGCGCGAACACCGGGGAGCTGTTTTTT
TRBJ1-2 | . | TRBD1 | TRBV6-1 | CASGTGTGSGYTF | TGTGCCAGCGGAACCGGGACAGGGTCCGGCTACACCTTC
TRBJ1-2 | . | . | TRBV28 | CASSRLTGSYGYTF | TGTGCCAGCAGTCGACTCACAGGGTCCTATGGCTACACCTTC
TRBJ2-1 | once | TRBD2 | TRBV28 | CASNRLAGVSNEQFF | TGTGCCAGCAACCGACTAGCGGGAGTATCCAATGAGCAGTTCTTC
TRBJ2-5 | . | TRBD2 | TRBV11-1 | CASRGGPLITTETQYF | TGTGCCAGCAGGGGAGGGCCCCTCATCACAACGGAGACCCAGTACTTC
TRBJ2-7 | once | TRBD2 | TRBV5-1 | CASSLVSGTSFYEQYF | TGCGCCAGCAGCTTGGTTTCAGGGACTAGTTTCTACGAGCAGTACTTC
TRBJ1-2 | . | . | TRBV18 | CASSLVSGGYTF | TGTGCCAGCTCCCTCGTATCTGGGGGCTACACCTTC
TRBJ1-5 | . | . | TRBV19 | CASSIFGGGNQPQHF | TGTGCCAGTAGTATTTTTGGGGGTGGCAATCAGCCCCAGCATTTT
TRBJ2-2 | . | . | TRBV6-4 | CASSETGYCTGELFF | TGTGCCAGCAGTGAGACGGGCTATTGCACCGGGGAGCTGTTTTTT
TRBJ2-7 | . | TRBD1 | TRBV5-1 | CASSLQGAVYEQYF | TGCGCCAGCAGCTTGCAGGGGGCCGTATACGAGCAGTACTTC
TRBJ1-1 | few | . | TRBV30 | CAWNAGHSGGNTEAFF | TGTGCCTGGAATGCGGGACACTCGGGTGGGAATACTGAAGCTTTCTTT
TRBJ2-1 | . | . | TRBV29-1 | CSVAEAGSYNEQFF | TGCAGCGTTGCGGAGGCGGGATCCTACAATGAGCAGTTCTTC
TRBJ2-5 | . | TRBD2 | TRBV27 | CASSLSFSGRKTQYF | TGTGCCAGCAGTTTATCGTTTAGCGGGAGAAAGACCCAGTACTTC
TRBJ2-2 | few | . | TRBV5-1 | CASHSQGRNTGELFF | TGCGCCAGCCATTCCCAGGGGCGGAACACCGGGGAGCTGTTTTTT
TRBJ2-3 | . | TRBD2 | TRBV28 | CASSLAREGTDTQYF | TGTGCCAGCAGTCTCGCCCGGGAGGGCACAGATACGCAGTATTTT